These T cell receptor beta chains were read from a single sample in a study of regulatory T cells in long-lasting Graves disease. TCRdb re-called the multiplex PCR reads through MiXCR, storing one row per CDR3 protein. The sample shows some 470,000 distinct CDR3 sequences, about 22% of them seen only once. This specimen was peripheral blood mononuclear cells (PBMCs), taken when the disease was refractory, from a patient treated with antithyroid drugs. These TCRs come from a female donor with Graves disease. CDR3s include the opening cysteine and the closing phenylalanine or tryptophan. D genes are given only for firm matches. Not all rows give a size; the values are once, few, many and, for expanded clones, a class.

j_gene: TRBJ2-2
d_gene: NA
v_gene: TRBV7-3
abundance: NA
CDR3aa: CASSQTGGELFF
CDR3nt: TGTGCCAGCAGCCAGACAGGCGGGGAGCTGTTTTTT

j_gene: TRBJ1-2
d_gene: NA
v_gene: TRBV7-9
abundance: NA
CDR3aa: CASSLSSQTPTNGYTF
CDR3nt: TGTGCCAGCAGCTTATCGTCCCAGACCCCAACCAATGGCTACACCTTC

j_gene: TRBJ1-3
d_gene: NA
v_gene: TRBV7-9
abundance: NA
CDR3aa: CASSPTRNTIYF
CDR3nt: TGTGCCAGCAGCCCAACCCGCAACACCATATATTTT

j_gene: TRBJ2-1
d_gene: NA
v_gene: TRBV12-3/TRBV12-4
abundance: few
CDR3aa: CASSRTGTENNEQFF
CDR3nt: TGTGCCAGCAGTCGCACCGGGACCGAGAACAATGAGCAGTTCTTC

j_gene: TRBJ1-5
d_gene: NA
v_gene: TRBV6-1
abundance: once
CDR3aa: CASSEPTRPYSNQPQHF
CDR3nt: TGTGCCAGCAGTGAACCCACGAGGCCGTACAGCAATCAGCCCCAGCATTTT

j_gene: TRBJ1-1
d_gene: NA
v_gene: TRBV2
abundance: many
CDR3aa: CASSVLAAKNTEAFF
CDR3nt: TGTGCCAGCAGTGTGTTGGCAGCCAAGAACACTGAAGCTTTCTTT

j_gene: TRBJ1-4
d_gene: NA
v_gene: TRBV20-1
abundance: few
CDR3aa: CSAYDAQADEKLFF
CDR3nt: TGCAGTGCTTATGATGCTCAGGCGGATGAAAAACTGTTTTTT

j_gene: TRBJ1-2
d_gene: NA
v_gene: TRBV10-3
abundance: NA
CDR3aa: CAISGRDLGDYGYTF
CDR3nt: TGTGCCATCAGTGGAAGGGACCTTGGAGACTATGGCTACACCTTC

j_gene: TRBJ2-1
d_gene: TRBD2
v_gene: TRBV28
abundance: few
CDR3aa: CASSLQRLAGGEQFF
CDR3nt: TGTGCCAGCAGTTTGCAAAGACTAGCGGGAGGCGAGCAGTTCTTC

j_gene: TRBJ2-5
d_gene: NA
v_gene: TRBV4-3
abundance: once
CDR3aa: CASSQVASSETQYF
CDR3nt: TGCGCCAGCAGCCAAGTTGCCTCCTCAGAGACCCAGTACTTC

j_gene: TRBJ1-1
d_gene: NA
v_gene: TRBV5-1
abundance: many
CDR3aa: CASSLGQEAEAFF
CDR3nt: TGCGCCAGCAGCTTGGGACAGGAGGCTGAAGCTTTCTTT

j_gene: TRBJ2-7
d_gene: NA
v_gene: TRBV29-1
abundance: NA
CDR3aa: CSVAYRERYEQYF
CDR3nt: TGCAGCGTGGCGTACAGGGAGCGCTACGAGCAGTACTTC

j_gene: TRBJ2-5
d_gene: TRBD2
v_gene: TRBV12-3/TRBV12-4
abundance: many
CDR3aa: CASSPGTSGRAGQETQYF
CDR3nt: TGTGCCAGCAGTCCTGGGACTAGCGGGAGGGCCGGCCAAGAGACCCAGTACTTC

j_gene: TRBJ2-1
d_gene: TRBD1
v_gene: TRBV29-1
abundance: NA
CDR3aa: CSWREWGTGSYNEQFF
CDR3nt: TGCAGCTGGAGAGAGTGGGGGACAGGCTCCTACAATGAGCAGTTCTTC

j_gene: TRBJ1-4
d_gene: NA
v_gene: TRBV6-1
abundance: many
CDR3aa: CATGKANEKLFF
CDR3nt: TGTGCTACAGGGAAGGCTAATGAAAAACTGTTTTTT

j_gene: TRBJ2-7
d_gene: NA
v_gene: TRBV28
abundance: many
CDR3aa: CASSFSPGEGYEQYF
CDR3nt: TGTGCCAGCAGTTTCTCCCCGGGAGAGGGCTACGAGCAGTACTTC

j_gene: TRBJ1-1
d_gene: NA
v_gene: TRBV12-3/TRBV12-4
abundance: many
CDR3aa: CASSPAIIEAFF
CDR3nt: TGTGCCAGCAGCCCGGCGATTATTGAAGCTTTCTTT

j_gene: TRBJ1-4
d_gene: NA
v_gene: TRBV18
abundance: NA
CDR3aa: CASSPAEGEKLFF
CDR3nt: TGTGCCAGCTCACCCGCGGAGGGGGAAAAACTGTTTTTT

j_gene: TRBJ1-6
d_gene: TRBD1
v_gene: TRBV10-3
abundance: many
CDR3aa: CAISADRVLYNSPLHF
CDR3nt: TGTGCCATCAGCGCAGACAGGGTGCTGTATAATTCACCCCTCCACTTT

j_gene: TRBJ1-2
d_gene: NA
v_gene: TRBV19
abundance: few
CDR3aa: CASSRGRTYGYTF
CDR3nt: TGTGCCAGTAGTAGGGGGAGAACCTATGGCTACACCTTC

j_gene: TRBJ2-5
d_gene: TRBD2
v_gene: TRBV9
abundance: few
CDR3aa: CASSVEAGPETQYF
CDR3nt: TGTGCCAGCAGCGTAGAAGCGGGACCAGAGACCCAGTACTTC

j_gene: TRBJ2-1
d_gene: NA
v_gene: TRBV12-3/TRBV12-4
abundance: many
CDR3aa: CASSITGSWGNEQFF
CDR3nt: TGTGCCAGCAGTATAACAGGGAGTTGGGGCAATGAGCAGTTCTTC

j_gene: TRBJ1-6
d_gene: NA
v_gene: TRBV19
abundance: NA
CDR3aa: CASKGPAEGGSPLHF
CDR3nt: TGTGCCAGCAAGGGTCCAGCCGAGGGAGGTTCACCCCTCCACTTT

j_gene: TRBJ2-3
d_gene: TRBD2
v_gene: TRBV24-1
abundance: few
CDR3aa: CATSELAGADTQYF
CDR3nt: TGTGCCACCAGTGAACTAGCGGGAGCAGATACGCAGTATTTT

j_gene: TRBJ1-2
d_gene: NA
v_gene: TRBV28
abundance: many
CDR3aa: CATATGIDYGYTF
CDR3nt: TGTGCCACCGCAACAGGGATTGACTATGGCTACACCTTC

j_gene: TRBJ1-5
d_gene: TRBD1
v_gene: TRBV12-5
abundance: few
CDR3aa: CASASDRGRQPQHF
CDR3nt: TGTGCTAGTGCCTCGGACAGGGGCAGACAGCCCCAGCATTTT

j_gene: TRBJ1-1
d_gene: NA
v_gene: TRBV28
abundance: NA
CDR3aa: CASSLFDPNTEAFF
CDR3nt: TGTGCCAGCAGCTTGTTTGATCCGAACACTGAAGCTTTCTTT

j_gene: TRBJ2-7
d_gene: NA
v_gene: TRBV6-5
abundance: many
CDR3aa: CASSYSGTSYEQYF
CDR3nt: TGTGCCAGCAGTTACTCAGGCACCTCCTACGAGCAGTACTTC

j_gene: TRBJ1-2
d_gene: NA
v_gene: TRBV14
abundance: many
CDR3aa: CASSQTNRAEKGYTF
CDR3nt: TGTGCCAGCAGCCAGACAAATCGGGCGGAGAAAGGCTACACCTTC